The present T cell receptor (beta chain) was sequenced within a study of human T cells and chemical hapten exposure. Study in general: Subjects had 2% DPC placed on roughly 2 cm by roughly 2 cm of upper inner arm skin for sensitization. The patients, most of them female, presented with alopecia areata, totalis or universalis. Study-level findings and limits: Correlating positively with patch test score were the PT1 expanded TCR counts.

A few counts support this clonotype. The antigen remains undetermined. Authors' methods: Per-sample TCR counts ranged from about 23,224 to 690,600, median roughly 98,000. TCRdb re-derived calls from the RACE reads in MiXCR, one entry per CDR3 protein. For this entry, the V and J calls and clone size follow TCRdb and not the study's own pipeline. There are 75,000 to 100,000 distinct CDR3 sequences in the sample; approximately 8.6% occur only once, and approximately 2% lies in the top ten. As for time point: patch test 2, 6 weeks after DPC sensitization. This sample's treatment: therapeutic diphenylcyclopropenone sensitization with weekly scalp DPC. This CDR3 region has 14 residues. Unmatched junction bases numbered 11, after V lost 6 bases and J lost 6 bases. CDR1 DFQATT and CDR2 SNEGSKA come from the germline V gene (reference sequence).

The rearrangement links TRBV20-1 to TRBJ2-7; TRBD2 matches at 10 bases. The clonotype was recovered from a woman in her 40s with alopecia areata. Some clones in this sample may be carry-over from other donors' samples. This material consisted of whole blood, taken in connection with sensitization to the hapten diphenylcyclopropenone (DPC). The CDR3 DNA reads TGCAGTGCGCCAACTAGCGGGATAGGCGGCGAGCAGTACTTC. It encodes CSAPTSGIGGEQYF.